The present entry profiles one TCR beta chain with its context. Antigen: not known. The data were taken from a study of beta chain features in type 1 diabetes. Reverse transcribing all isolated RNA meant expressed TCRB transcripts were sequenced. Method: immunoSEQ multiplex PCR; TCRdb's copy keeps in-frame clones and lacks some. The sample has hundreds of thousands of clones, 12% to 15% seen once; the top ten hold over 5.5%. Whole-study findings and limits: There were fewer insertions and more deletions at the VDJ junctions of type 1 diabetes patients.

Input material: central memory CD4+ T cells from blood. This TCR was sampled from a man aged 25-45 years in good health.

CDR3 coding DNA: TGTGCCAGCAGTAGGGACAGTCACTTGAACACTGAAGCTTTCTTT. Translation gives CASSRDSHLNTEAFF. The gene calls are TRBV6-5 and TRBJ1-1, with 7 bases lining up with TRBD1. Germline V lookup: CDR1 MNHEY, CDR2 SVGAGI. The V and J ends lost 5 bases and 0 bases, in that order; junction bases with no gene match: 6. The CDR3 has 15 amino acids.